Sequencing of this TCR beta chain was carried out in a study of immune evolution from preneoplasia to lung adenocarcinoma. Study-level points and caveats: Compared with EGFR-mutant or double wild-type lesions, KRAS-mutant nodules were more clonal. Top clone share appeared to fall from AAH through AIS, MIA, adenocarcinoma.

Sequenced by immunoSEQ multiplex PCR; TCRdb stores in-frame clones only, minus some. The data show 6,000 to 7,500 clones, around 67% seen once. The V gene's germline CDR1 is MNHEY and CDR2 SMNVEV (reference sequence). The germline V and J ends were trimmed by 0 bases and 5 bases, with 6 bases remaining between them. The CDR3 covers 13 residues. Premalignant or tumor cells were enriched by macro-dissection after pathologic assessment. In regard to this clone: Its antigen is currently unknown.

The genes are TRBV27 and TRBJ2-3; D is unclear. The source of this sequence is an older donor with lung adenocarcinoma. Sample: FFPE lung adenocarcinoma in situ tissue. This CDR3 reads CASSLSLLDTQYF. In DNA form, the CDR3 reads TGTGCCAGCAGTTTATCGCTTTTAGATACGCAGTATTTT.